The rows below give T cell receptor beta chains drawn from one sample of a study of T-cell reconstitution after alpha-beta-depleted transplantation in children. TCRdb re-called the PCR reads with MiXCR, one entry per CDR3 protein. The data contain 300,000 or so distinct CDR3 sequences, around 25% of them singletons. The sequences come from PBMCs, mostly from graft donor cells, collected 180 days after TCRalphabeta/CD19-depleted stem cell transplant. The receptors come from a male patient younger than 18 who had a stem cell transplant for acute lymphoblastic leukemia, so the T cells may come from the graft donor. Both conserved end residues are part of each CDR3. A D gene is named only where the DNA matches it firmly. The size of a clone is reported for some rows only, either as once, few or many, or as a class for expanded clones.

CDR3nt,CDR3aa,d_gene,abundance,v_gene,j_gene
TGTGCCAGCAGCCAGCCCAGCGAGAGGGGGAAGACCCAGTACTTC,CASSQPSERGKTQYF,.,few,TRBV4-2,TRBJ2-5
TGTGCCAGCTTCAGGACACCCTGGAACACCGGGGAGCTGTTTTTT,CASFRTPWNTGELFF,.,.,TRBV6-1,TRBJ2-2
TGTGCCACCAGCAGAGAGGGGACTAGCGGGAGAGGGTACTACGAGCAGTACTTC,CATSREGTSGRGYYEQYF,TRBD2,.,TRBV15,TRBJ2-7
TGCGCCAGCAGCTTGGCCCTGTCTAGCGGGTCCCCCGGGGAGCTGTTTTTT,CASSLALSSGSPGELFF,TRBD2,.,TRBV5-1,TRBJ2-2
TGTGCCAGCCGCAGGTTGGGCGGTGGCACTGAAGCTTTCTTT,CASRRLGGGTEAFF,.,few,TRBV7-7,TRBJ1-1
TGCGCCAGCAGCTTGGCCACGGGGGCATCGGAGACCCAGTACTTC,CASSLATGASETQYF,.,.,TRBV5-1,TRBJ2-5
TGCGCCAGCAGCCCCGACAGGGGGCTCGCTGAAGCTTTCTTT,CASSPDRGLAEAFF,TRBD1,many,TRBV5-1,TRBJ1-1
TGTGCCAGCAGCTGGAGGCCGTACATCCAAGAGACCCAGTACTTC,CASSWRPYIQETQYF,.,.,TRBV5-6,TRBJ2-5
TGCGCCAGCAGTGACCCGACAGGGGGCCTCAATGAGCAGTTCTTC,CASSDPTGGLNEQFF,TRBD1,few,TRBV10-2,TRBJ2-1
TGTGCCAGCAGTTTAGGGCAGCCCGCAGGGCGAAACACCATATATTTT,CASSLGQPAGRNTIYF,.,.,TRBV12-3/TRBV12-4,TRBJ1-3
TGTGCCAGCAGCTTGGTGACAGGGCCGAATCAGCCCCAGCATTTT,CASSLVTGPNQPQHF,TRBD1,.,TRBV5-5,TRBJ1-5
TGTGCCAGCACCGCTAGCGGGAGTCTCTACGAGCAGTACTTC,CASTASGSLYEQYF,TRBD2,.,TRBV14,TRBJ2-7
TGCGCCAGCAGTGCAACGGGCGTCGGACAGGTTCGCCGGACAGATACGCAGTATTTT,CASSATGVGQVRRTDTQYF,TRBD1,.,TRBV10-1,TRBJ2-3
TGCAGTGCTAGAGATCGCAGACTAGCGATATACAATGAGCAGTTCTTC,CSARDRRLAIYNEQFF,TRBD2,.,TRBV20-1,TRBJ2-1
TGTGCCACTACGGGAGGTGGCACTGAAGCTTTCTTT,CATTGGGTEAFF,.,.,TRBV2,TRBJ1-1
TGTGCCAGCAGCTTTGTGGGCGCGAACACTGAAGCTTTCTTT,CASSFVGANTEAFF,.,few,TRBV7-2,TRBJ1-1
TGTGCCAGCAGCTTAAGCCTAGCGGGACGACCTGAGCAGTTCTTC,CASSLSLAGRPEQFF,TRBD2,few,TRBV7-3,TRBJ2-1
TGTGCCAGCAGCTTAAGGGGGACAGCCTTGAACACTGAAGCTTTCTTT,CASSLRGTALNTEAFF,TRBD1,few,TRBV7-9,TRBJ1-1
TGTGCCAGCAGTTTGACTAGCGGGAGCCCAGAGACCCAGTACTTC,CASSLTSGSPETQYF,TRBD2,few,TRBV27,TRBJ2-5
TGCGCCAGCAGTGCTCCGGGACGACAAGAGACCCAGTACTTC,CASSAPGRQETQYF,.,few,TRBV10-1,TRBJ2-5
TGTGCCAGCAGTTTAGGCCGTAACTACGAGCAGTACTTC,CASSLGRNYEQYF,.,.,TRBV12-3/TRBV12-4,TRBJ2-7
TGTGCCAGCAGCTTAGGGCTACAGAGACCCACTGAAGCTTTCTTT,CASSLGLQRPTEAFF,.,few,TRBV7-9,TRBJ1-1
TGTGCCAGCAGCCACGCCGGGACTAGCCTCTCCTACGAGCAGTACTTC,CASSHAGTSLSYEQYF,TRBD2,few,TRBV4-2,TRBJ2-7
TGTGCCAGCAGTTCGCTAGGCGGGATGTACGAGCAGTACTTC,CASSSLGGMYEQYF,.,many,TRBV12-3/TRBV12-4,TRBJ2-7
TGTGCCAGCAGGAAGACTATAGTGGACACAGATACGCAGTATTTT,CASRKTIVDTDTQYF,.,few,TRBV9,TRBJ2-3
TGTGCCAGCAGCTTAGCGCCCCGAGGGGATAATGAGCAGTTCTTC,CASSLAPRGDNEQFF,.,.,TRBV7-8,TRBJ2-1
TGCGCCAGCAGCCAGGGCGGGGCAGGGAGTCAGACCCAGTACTTC,CASSQGGAGSQTQYF,.,few,TRBV4-1,TRBJ2-5
TGCGCCAGCAGCGCCGACAGGGGGCGGTTTCGAGTTGAGCAGTTCTTC,CASSADRGRFRVEQFF,TRBD1,.,TRBV5-1,TRBJ2-1
TGTGCCTGGAGTCCAGCATACAATGAGCAGTTCTTC,CAWSPAYNEQFF,.,.,TRBV30,TRBJ2-1
TGTGCCAGCAGTCCTGGACTGACCCGGGGGTTAGATACGCAGTATTTT,CASSPGLTRGLDTQYF,.,few,TRBV3-1,TRBJ2-3
TGTGCCACCAGCAGTGCTCACCAAAGAAGCCTCATAGATACGCAGTATTTT,CATSSAHQRSLIDTQYF,.,many,TRBV15,TRBJ2-3
TGTGCCAGCAGCGTAGAGGGAGGGGGAAGGACTGAAGCTTTCTTT,CASSVEGGGRTEAFF,.,few,TRBV9,TRBJ1-1
TGTGCCAGCAGTCGGACCGGGACAGGGGACAATCAGCCCCAGCATTTT,CASSRTGTGDNQPQHF,TRBD1,few,TRBV6-1,TRBJ1-5
TGTGCCAGCAGTTTCCCCCGGACAGGGGTGAACGAGCAGTACTTC,CASSFPRTGVNEQYF,TRBD1,few,TRBV28,TRBJ2-7
TGTGCCAGCAGCTCGAGGACAGGAGTCTACAATGAGCAGTTCTTC,CASSSRTGVYNEQFF,TRBD1,.,TRBV7-3,TRBJ2-1
TGTGCCAGCAGCCCCTGGGTCCGGGACAGGGCAAGTCGGGCAGGTGGCTACACCTTC,CASSPWVRDRASRAGGYTF,TRBD1,.,TRBV11-1,TRBJ1-2
TGCGCCAGCAGCTTGTCGTGGGGAACGAAAAACATTCAGTACTTC,CASSLSWGTKNIQYF,.,many,TRBV5-1,TRBJ2-4
TGCGCCAGCAGCTTGCGGCGGGAAAGCTCCTACGAGCAGTACTTC,CASSLRRESSYEQYF,.,.,TRBV5-1,TRBJ2-7
TGTGCCAGCTCACCACCGGGGCGGTCCATGGGGACCCAGTACTTC,CASSPPGRSMGTQYF,.,.,TRBV18,TRBJ2-5
TGTGCCAGCAGCTCCTCCGGCGGGATACAAGAGACCCAGTACTTC,CASSSSGGIQETQYF,.,many,TRBV7-8,TRBJ2-5
TGTGCCAGCAGCTCCTTTAAGGTCAGCTTAATGAACACTGAAGCTTTCTTT,CASSSFKVSLMNTEAFF,.,many,TRBV7-2,TRBJ1-1
TGTGCCAGCAGCTTATTCGGAGGGGACCTCACAGATACGCAGTATTTT,CASSLFGGDLTDTQYF,.,few,TRBV7-3,TRBJ2-3
TGTGCCAGCAGTTTCTACCTCTACGAGCAGTACTTC,CASSFYLYEQYF,.,few,TRBV12-3/TRBV12-4,TRBJ2-7
TGTGCCAGCAGGCGCGGCGGACTAGCGGATACGCAGTATTTT,CASRRGGLADTQYF,TRBD2,.,TRBV5-4,TRBJ2-3
TGCAGTGCTCTTCGACTAGCGGGAGGGTACAATGAGCAGTTCTTC,CSALRLAGGYNEQFF,TRBD2,.,TRBV20-1,TRBJ2-1
TGTGCCAGCAGCCCCCGTAGTCGGAGCTCCTACAATGAGCAGTTCTTC,CASSPRSRSSYNEQFF,.,.,TRBV9,TRBJ2-1
TGCAGCGTTGCGGACACGTCCTACGAGCAGTACTTC,CSVADTSYEQYF,.,many,TRBV29-1,TRBJ2-7
TGCGCCAGCAGCGGGACAAGCTCTGGAAACACCATATATTTT,CASSGTSSGNTIYF,.,.,TRBV5-1,TRBJ1-3
TGTGCCAGCAGGAGAGGGACAGCGAGGGCCGGGGAGCTGTTTTTT,CASRRGTARAGELFF,TRBD1,few,TRBV7-6,TRBJ2-2
TGTGCCAGCTCCGAACAAGCGGGAGGGCTCAATGAGCAGTTCTTC,CASSEQAGGLNEQFF,TRBD2,few,TRBV5-8,TRBJ2-1
TGTGCCAGCAGCTTAGAAGGAGTTGTAAGCAATCAGCCCCAGCATTTT,CASSLEGVVSNQPQHF,.,few,TRBV7-9,TRBJ1-5
TGTGCCAGCAGCTCGGGGACAGGGGGCACAGATACGCAGTATTTT,CASSSGTGGTDTQYF,TRBD1,many,TRBV7-9,TRBJ2-3
TGCAGTGCTAGGCCGCCGATGTGGACCAACGAGCAGTACTTC,CSARPPMWTNEQYF,.,few,TRBV20-1,TRBJ2-7
TGCAGCGTTGGGACGAGGCAGAGTGAAAAACTGTTTTTT,CSVGTRQSEKLFF,.,.,TRBV29-1,TRBJ1-4
TGCGCCAGCAGCTTGGGGCCTAGCGGGCTCCAAGAGACCCAGTACTTC,CASSLGPSGLQETQYF,TRBD2,.,TRBV5-1,TRBJ2-5
TGCGCCAGCAGTCGCGTTACAGGGAGTACAAACACTGAAGCTTTCTTT,CASSRVTGSTNTEAFF,.,few,TRBV10-2,TRBJ1-1